This is a list of T cell receptor beta chains from one sample in a study of OX40 agonist ivuxolimab in advanced cancers. Clones were read by immunoSEQ multiplex PCR, and TCRdb kept only the in-frame ones, dropping some. The table has about 100,000 clones, 75% to 95% seen once; the top ten hold approximately 0.34%. The source was CD4+ or CD8+ T cells sorted from blood, collected in a trial of the OX40 agonist ivuxolimab. These receptors came from an adult with an advanced solid tumor such as melanoma, head and neck, liver or kidney cancer. CDR3s include the opening cysteine and the closing phenylalanine or tryptophan. The D gene is left open where the match is weak. For some rows the clone size is stated as once, few or many, or as a class when expanded; others skip it.

abundance,j_gene,d_gene,len,v_gene,CDR3nt,CDR3aa
-,TRBJ2-7,-,13,TRBV6-1,TGTGCCAGCACCATGGGACGGAGCTACGAGCAGTACTTC,CASTMGRSYEQYF
-,TRBJ1-5,-,16,TRBV6-6,TGTGCCAGCAGTTACTCGACAAGGTGGAGCAATCAGCCCCAGCATTTT,CASSYSTRWSNQPQHF
once,TRBJ2-2,-,15,TRBV9,TGTGCCAGCAGCGTAGACGCCGCGAACACCGGGGAGCTGTTTTTT,CASSVDAANTGELFF
-,TRBJ1-3,-,15,TRBV18,TGTGCCAGCTCACCACGGGGCAGCGAGGGAAACACCATATATTTT,CASSPRGSEGNTIYF
-,TRBJ2-7,-,12,TRBV2,TGTGCCAGCAGTAGGGACCGCTACGAGCAGTACTTC,CASSRDRYEQYF
-,TRBJ2-2,-,16,TRBV19,TGTGCCAGTAGTATGGGGGCTGGGCGAGGGGCCGGGGAGCTGTTTTTT,CASSMGAGRGAGELFF
-,TRBJ2-6,-,19,TRBV5-1,TGCGCCAGCAGCTCCAGCGGGGACAGGTTCAACTCTGGGGCCAACGTCCTGACTTTC,CASSSSGDRFNSGANVLTF
once,TRBJ1-2,-,15,TRBV28,TGTGCCAGCAGTTTGGCGAGTGGGGGTAGGGAAGGCTACACCTTC,CASSLASGGREGYTF
-,TRBJ2-5,-,14,TRBV27,TGTGCCAGCAGTCCGACAAGGCGGCAAGAGACCCAGTACTTC,CASSPTRRQETQYF
-,TRBJ1-1,-,16,TRBV6-5,TGTGCCAGCAGGTACAGTGGGTCCACTATGAACACTGAAGCTTTCTTT,CASRYSGSTMNTEAFF
-,TRBJ1-2,-,15,TRBV4-2,TGTGCCAGCAGCCAAGATCGAATAGGTAGCTATGGCTACACCTTC,CASSQDRIGSYGYTF
-,TRBJ2-1,TRBD1,17,TRBV15,TGTGCCACCAGCGGGGGAACAGGGGCGCCTTCCTACAATGAGCAGTTCTTC,CATSGGTGAPSYNEQFF
-,TRBJ2-7,-,14,TRBV9,TGTGCCAGCAGCGTAGCAGGGTTGGCCTACGAGCAGTACTTC,CASSVAGLAYEQYF
-,TRBJ2-1,TRBD2,16,TRBV28,TGTGCCAGCAGTTTGACTAGCGGGGGGGCTAAAGGTGAGCAGTTCTTC,CASSLTSGGAKGEQFF
-,TRBJ2-7,-,15,TRBV13,TGTGCCAGCAGCTTAGCCCGGACATACTCCTACGAGCAGTACTTC,CASSLARTYSYEQYF
-,TRBJ1-4,-,14,TRBV5-8,TGTGCCAGCAGCTTCGGACTGGAAAGTGAAAAACTGTTTTTT,CASSFGLESEKLFF
-,TRBJ2-3,-,14,TRBV7-2,TGTGCCAGCAGCTTAACTCGTCCCCCAGATACGCAGTATTTT,CASSLTRPPDTQYF
many,TRBJ2-7,TRBD1,14,TRBV5-1,TGCGCCAGCAGCTTGGGGGACAGGGCCTACGAGCAGTACTTC,CASSLGDRAYEQYF
-,TRBJ1-2,-,12,TRBV18,TGTGCCAGCTCACCACCCTCCTATGGCTACACCTTC,CASSPPSYGYTF
-,TRBJ1-1,-,13,TRBV11-2,TGTGCCAGCAGCTTACCCCCTTCTTTAGAAGCTTTCTTT,CASSLPPSLEAFF
-,TRBJ1-5,-,16,TRBV23-1,TGCGCCAGCAGTCGAAAATGGACAGATAGCAATCAGCCCCAGCATTTT,CASSRKWTDSNQPQHF
-,TRBJ2-5,TRBD2,13,TRBV6-1,TGTGCCAGCAGTGAAGGCCGGGGGGGGACCCAGTACTTC,CASSEGRGGTQYF